The 19 T cell receptor beta chains presented below share a single source sample, sequenced in a study of T cell responses to AZD1222 COVID-19 vaccine. Clones were read by immunoSEQ multiplex PCR, and TCRdb kept only the in-frame ones, dropping some. This sample has around 130,000 clones; approximately 88% occur once, and the top ten carry about 17%. Source: peripheral blood, taken on day 0 of MenACWY control vaccination. The receptors were sampled from an adult in good health.

The genes are TRBV5-1 and TRBJ2-7; 11 nucleotides agree with TRBD1. The CDR3 contains 14 residues. Germline V lookup: CDR1 SGHRS, CDR2 YFSETQ. Trimming at V came to 1 base and at J to 7 bases, leaving 4 bases not matched to a gene. In DNA, the CDR3 is TGCGCCAGCAGCTTGTTGGGACAGGGGGGTGAGCAGTACTTC. It is translated as CASSLLGQGGEQYF.

This clone was detected only once. V gene TRBV2 combines with J gene TRBJ2-5; D remains ambiguous. V gave up 5 bases and J gave up 5 bases, with 9 bases separating them. This CDR3 comprises 12 residues. Germline V lookup: CDR1 SNHLY, CDR2 FYNNEI. The chain's CDR3 is CASSKGRETQYF. Here the CDR3 DNA reads TGTGCCAGCAGTAAAGGCCGGGAGACCCAGTACTTC.

This sequence joins TRBV20-1 and TRBJ2-7, with D unresolved. The CDR3 has 10 amino acids. V was trimmed by 6 bases and J by 5 bases, leaving 8 bases between them. Germline loops: CDR1 DFQATT, CDR2 SNEGSKA (reference sequence). DNA for the CDR3: TGCAGTGCCGTCCACGACGAGCAGTACTTC. The encoded protein is CSAVHDEQYF.

J is TRBJ1-5 and V is TRBV19; no clear D gene. V dropped 5 bases and J dropped 5 bases, with 16 bases sitting between them. The CDR3 is made up of 15 amino acids. CDR1 and CDR2 (germline): LNHDA, SQIVND (reference sequence). CDR3 nucleotide sequence: TGTGCCAGTAGTCTCCTTACAGTCCCATATCAGCCCCAGCATTTT. As protein: CASSLLTVPYQPQHF.

This chain joins TRBV4-1 and TRBJ1-2; D possibly corresponds to TRBD1 (6 bases). Trimming cost V 1 base and J 2 bases, with 17 bases left between them. This CDR3 comprises 17 residues. Per germline, CDR1 MGHRA and CDR2 YSYEKL. DNA of the CDR3: TGCGCCAGCAGCCAAGCCGGCAGGGGCGAACAGAACTATGGCTACACCTTC. Its protein product is CASSQAGRGEQNYGYTF.

The chain carries TRBV5-5 and TRBJ2-3; 7 bases are a match to TRBD2. The CDR3 spans 19 residues. The J segment lost 0 bases and the V segment lost 0 bases, leaving 13 bases of the junction unmatched. Germline-derived CDR1 and CDR2 are SGHKS and YYEKEE (reference sequence). As DNA, the CDR3 is TGTGCCAGCAGCTTGGGGCCGGGGATGAGGGAGGGAAGCACAGATACGCAGTATTTT. Protein: CASSLGPGMREGSTDTQYF.

This clone has a single count. The rearrangement joins TRBV5-6 to TRBJ1-2; D is perhaps TRBD1 (6 bases). The CDR3 totals 15 residues. The V end lost 4 bases, the J end lost 4 bases, and 17 bases lay between the germline ends. CDR1 is SGHDT and CDR2 is YYEEEE in the germline V gene. CDR3 nucleotide sequence: TGTGCCAGCAGCCCGGGGGGGGCTGGTACCTATGGCTACACCTTC. It specifies CASSPGGAGTYGYTF.

The V gene is TRBV5-4, the J gene TRBJ2-7; 9 bases match TRBD1. This CDR3 is 16 amino acids long. Per germline, CDR1 SGHNT and CDR2 YYREEE (reference sequence). The V and J ends lost 3 bases and 7 bases, in that order; junction bases with no gene match: 14. The CDR3 loop is CASSSGTGPREGEQYF. In DNA, the CDR3 is TGTGCCAGCAGCTCCGGGACAGGGCCCAGGGAAGGAGAGCAGTACTTC.

The chain carries TRBV3-1 (or the pseudogene TRBV3-2) and TRBJ2-1; 9 bases align to TRBD2. The CDR3 covers 19 residues. The trim removed 3 bases at V and 6 bases at J, leaving 18 bases unmatched. Germline assignment: CDR1 LGHDT and CDR2 YNNKEL (reference sequence). The CDR3 DNA follows: TGTGCCAGCAGCCACAAGGTAGGCGGGAGGGCCGGTCTCTCCAATGAGCAGTTCTTC. Protein sequence: CASSHKVGGRAGLSNEQFF.

CDR3 in DNA: TGTGCCAGTAGTATAGAGAGGGGTAGAGGAGGCTACACCTTC. Translation gives CASSIERGRGGYTF. V is TRBV19 and J is TRBJ1-2, with TRBD1 as a possible D gene (5 bases). CDR3 length: 14 amino acids. Germline V gene sequence: CDR1 LNHDA, CDR2 SQIVND (reference sequence). V shed 0 bases and J shed 8 bases, with 13 bases lying between them.

The V and J genes are TRBV30 and TRBJ2-1, with D uncertain. Germline values: CDR1 GTSNPN, CDR2 SVGIG (reference sequence). CDR3 length equals 11 residues. V dropped 2 bases and J dropped 9 bases, with 8 bases sitting between them. CDR3 nucleotide sequence: TGTGCCTGGAGTCCCTCGAGTGAGCAGTTCTTC. This encodes CAWSPSSEQFF.

The V gene is TRBV7-9, the J gene TRBJ2-3; D remains unclear. The germline V gene has CDR1 SEHNR and CDR2 FQNEAQ (reference sequence). V was pared by 5 bases and J by 5 bases, with 8 bases between. The CDR3 runs to 12 residues. The CDR3 nucleotides are TGTGCCAGCAGCCCGACCCAAGATACGCAGTATTTT. It encodes CASSPTQDTQYF.

The gene calls are TRBV7-2 and TRBJ1-6; unclear D gene. The CDR3 consists of 18 residues. V lost 5 bases and J 0 bases, leaving 17 bases between the germline ends. The V gene's germline CDR1 is SGHTA and CDR2 FQGNSA. As DNA, the CDR3 is TGTGCCAGCAGCCCTCCCCAGGCTGTAAGCTCCTATAATTCACCCCTCCACTTT. Residues: CASSPPQAVSSYNSPLHF.

This rearrangement joins TRBV11-1 to TRBJ2-5; perhaps TRBD2 as D (5 bases). V lost 5 bases and J 0 bases, leaving 13 bases between the germline ends. From germline, CDR1 is SGHAT and CDR2 FQDESV (reference sequence). The CDR3 consists of 15 residues. DNA of the CDR3: TGTGCCAGCAGCCGACGGGCGGGTAACCAAGAGACCCAGTACTTC. This sequence encodes CASSRRAGNQETQYF.

Only one count was recorded for this clone. The DNA for the CDR3 is TGTGCCAGCAGTTCAAATACCCCTTGGGGCAATCAGCCCCAGCATTTT. Translated: CASSSNTPWGNQPQHF. This chain links TRBV27 with TRBJ1-5, with unresolved D. CDR3 length equals 16 residues. Germline V gene data show CDR1 as MNHEY and CDR2 as SMNVEV (reference sequence). V was shortened by 4 bases and J by 2 bases, with 15 bases between the two germline ends.

The gene calls are TRBV5-4 and TRBJ1-4, with 8 positions matching TRBD1. The CDR3 runs 16 residues. With 4 bases clipped from V and 4 bases from J, the junction kept 9 bases outside the gene matches. In germline, CDR1 is SGHNT, CDR2 YYREEE (reference sequence). The CDR3 region is CASSTGGQGLNEKLFF. As DNA, the CDR3 is TGTGCCAGCAGCACGGGAGGACAGGGACTTAATGAAAAACTGTTTTTT.

In this sample, this clone turned up once. This chain uses TRBV5-6 with TRBJ2-7, with 9 bases aligning to TRBD1. J gave up 2 bases and V 4 bases, and 10 bases lay outside the gene matches. The CDR3 spans 16 residues. Germline V gives CDR1 SGHDT, CDR2 YYEEEE. The CDR3 region is CASSGLRDRVTYEQYF. The DNA for the CDR3 is TGTGCCAGCAGCGGCCTCCGGGACAGGGTTACCTACGAGCAGTACTTC.

The chain recombines TRBV7-8 with TRBJ1-2, with D perhaps TRBD1 (6 bases). The CDR3 runs to 13 residues. CDR1 SGHVS and CDR2 FQNEAQ come from the germline V gene. Trimming removed 5 bases from V and 3 bases from J, with 10 bases in between. In DNA form, the CDR3 reads TGTGCCAGCAGCCCTAGGACAGACTATGGCTACACCTTC. Protein: CASSPRTDYGYTF.

The chain recombines TRBV3-1 (or the pseudogene TRBV3-2) with TRBJ1-1; D gene uncertain. CDR3 length equals 14 residues. The V gene's germline CDR1 is LGHDT and CDR2 YNNKEL (reference sequence). Trimming cost V 3 bases and J 3 bases, with 11 bases left between them. CDR3 DNA: TGTGCCAGCAGCCACCGGGATCTGGACACTGAAGCTTTCTTT. Translated, it gives CASSHRDLDTEAFF.